The next 19 T cell receptor beta chains were all read from a single sample in a study of cytomegalovirus exposure and HLA in healthy donors. PCR employed 60 Vbeta and 13 Jbeta primers. Here immunoSEQ multiplex PCR was the method, and the copy in TCRdb shows in-frame clones only, minus some. This table holds around 150,000 clones, 75% found once. Sequencing used PBMCs. The source of these receptors is a woman aged 40 to 55 in good health and CMV-seropositive.

The CDR3 loop reads CASSYTDRDNSPLHF. The CDR3 nucleotides read TGTGCCAGCAGTTACACCGACAGGGATAATTCACCCCTCCACTTT. This chain uses TRBV6-6 with TRBJ1-6, with 7 nucleotides matching TRBD1. CDR3 size: 15 residues. The V gene's germline CDR1 is MNHNY and CDR2 SVGAGI (reference sequence). V lost 2 bases and J lost 5; bases outside the gene matches: 3.

The J gene is TRBJ2-4, the V gene TRBV4-2; 7 bases fit TRBD1. J lost 3 bases, V lost 1 base, and 6 bases had no gene match. Germline CDR1 reads LGHNA; CDR2 reads YNFKEQ. CDR3 length: 16 amino acids. As DNA, the CDR3 is TGTGCCAGCAGCCAAGGGCAGGGGGACCTCAAAAACATTCAGTACTTC. Protein product: CASSQGQGDLKNIQYF.

The gene calls are TRBV2 and TRBJ1-1, with TRBD1 identical over 8 bases. The CDR3 covers 15 residues. The ends lost 3 bases at V and 5 bases at J; junction bases unmatched: 8. Germline V gives CDR1 SNHLY, CDR2 FYNNEI. The DNA of the CDR3 is TGTGCCAGCAGTGACATCGGACAGGGCCGGACTGAAGCTTTCTTT. Protein: CASSDIGQGRTEAFF.

Of note for this clone: An end of the junction does not agree with germline; a read error may underlie this. Other DNA sequences within the sample encode an identical CDR3. The rearrangement joins TRBV5-4 to TRBJ2-1, with 11 bases lining up with TRBD1. CDR1 SGHNT and CDR2 YYREEE come from the germline V gene (reference sequence). The CDR3 consists of 15 residues. DNA for the CDR3: TGCGCCAGCAGCTTGGGGACAGGGGGATACAATGAGCAGTTCTTC. It is translated as CASSLGTGGYNEQFF.

The chain uses TRBV6-5 and TRBJ1-2, with D possibly being TRBD1 (6 bases). Germline CDR1 and CDR2: MNHEY and SVGAGI. V was pared by 6 bases and J by 0 bases, with 11 bases between. CDR3 length equals 14 residues. The CDR3 DNA reads as TGTGCCAGCAGCCGACAGGCAGCTAACTATGGCTACACCTTC. Encoded protein: CASSRQAANYGYTF.

To note about this clone: Other DNA variants within this sample encode the same CDR3. The chain has TRBV11-2 and TRBJ2-1; possible D gene TRBD2, 6 bases. The CDR3 spans 15 residues. CDR1 and CDR2 from the germline V gene are SGHAT and FQNNGV. Deletions cut 1 base from V and 0 bases from J, with 7 bases between. This CDR3 is CASSLVGSSYNEQFF. The CDR3 nucleotides read TGTGCCAGCAGCTTAGTCGGGAGCTCCTACAATGAGCAGTTCTTC.

The chain carries TRBV5-1 and TRBJ2-2; 8 bases match TRBD2. V dropped 7 bases and J dropped 1; count of bases not matched to a gene: 6. Germline assignment: CDR1 SGHRS and CDR2 YFSETQ. The CDR3 runs to 15 residues. CDR3 region: CASRLAGGNTGELFF. CDR3 DNA sequence: TGCGCCAGCCGCCTAGCGGGCGGGAACACCGGGGAGCTGTTTTTT.

The sample holds a few counts of this clone. This chain links TRBV10-2 with TRBJ2-5; 12 bases are shared with TRBD2. The CDR3 spans 16 residues. V was clipped by 8 bases and J by 5 bases; unmatched bases: 12. Germline values: CDR1 WSHSY, CDR2 SAAADI. The CDR3 here is CASRGLAGKGWETQYF. In DNA, the CDR3 is TGCGCCAGCCGAGGACTAGCGGGGAAGGGGTGGGAGACCCAGTACTTC.

V usage is TRBV19 and J usage is TRBJ1-5; D unresolved. The CDR3 sequence is 17 residues long. Germline loops: CDR1 LNHDA, CDR2 SQIVND (reference sequence). V shed 3 bases and J shed 6 bases, with 21 bases lying between them. The CDR3: CASSIPPSTSGIQPQHF. The CDR3 DNA reads TGTGCCAGTAGTATCCCCCCCTCAACTAGCGGGATTCAGCCCCAGCATTTT.

This clone was recorded a few times. The chain joins TRBV7-8 to TRBJ2-7; 9 bases map to TRBD1. From germline, CDR1 is SGHVS and CDR2 FQNEAQ. The V segment lost 6 bases and the J segment 3 bases; nucleotides outside the gene matches: 18. The CDR3 loop spans 18 amino acids. The CDR3 sequence is CASRAGTGTQIIGYEQYF. CDR3 bases: TGTGCCAGCAGGGCCGGGACAGGGACCCAGATTATCGGCTACGAGCAGTACTTC.

This clone appeared a single time. The chain couples TRBV27 to TRBJ2-3; 8 bases agree with TRBD2. J lost 2 bases, V lost 2 bases, and 6 bases had no gene match. Germline loops: CDR1 MNHEY, CDR2 SMNVEV (reference sequence). The CDR3 is 16 amino acids. The chain's CDR3 is CASSLNSGIPTDTQYF. In DNA form, the CDR3 reads TGTGCCAGCAGTTTAAATAGCGGGATCCCCACAGATACGCAGTATTTT.

The genes are TRBV4-3 and TRBJ2-7; 11 nucleotides agree with TRBD2. Germline V CDR1 and CDR2: LGHNA, YSLEER. J was trimmed by 6 bases and V by 3 bases; bases with no gene match: 4. This CDR3 has 14 amino acids. CDR3 amino acids: CASSHTSGSSEQYF. CDR3 DNA sequence: TGCGCCAGCAGCCATACTAGCGGGAGTAGCGAGCAGTACTTC.

This chain joins TRBV5-1 and TRBJ2-1, with 11 bases aligning to TRBD2. CDR3 length equals 14 residues. Germline V gene lookup returns CDR1 SGHRS and CDR2 YFSETQ. With 0 bases clipped from V and 9 bases from J, the junction kept 2 bases outside the gene matches. CDR3 nucleotide sequence: TGCGCCAGCAGCTTGGAACTAGCGGGAGTTGAGCAGTTCTTC. It yields the protein CASSLELAGVEQFF.

The chain has TRBV7-9 and TRBJ1-2, with D perhaps matching TRBD1 (6 bases). V was cut by 5 bases and J by 0 bases, with 16 bases left in between. The CDR3 has 16 residues. Per the germline V gene, CDR1 is SEHNR and CDR2 is FQNEAQ (reference sequence). The CDR3 DNA reads TGTGCCAGCAGCCACGATGACAGGCCCTCTAACTATGGCTACACCTTC. The encoded protein is CASSHDDRPSNYGYTF.

The gene calls are TRBV28 and TRBJ2-3; 9 bases match TRBD2. This CDR3 is built from 15 residues. With 7 bases clipped from V and 2 bases from J, the junction kept 7 bases outside the gene matches. The V gene's germline CDR1 is MDHEN and CDR2 SYDVKM. For the CDR3, the DNA is TGTGCCAGCAAGGTGGCTAGCGGGATCACAGATACGCAGTATTTT. It specifies CASKVASGITDTQYF.

The V and J genes are TRBV2 and TRBJ2-7, with a possible D match to TRBD2 (5 bases). Germline CDR1 SNHLY, CDR2 FYNNEI. The CDR3 runs to 14 residues. V was shortened by 7 bases and J by 0 bases, with 13 bases between the two germline ends. The CDR3 sequence is CASIRRAGSYEQYF. In DNA, the CDR3 is TGTGCCAGCATTCGGCGGGCCGGCTCCTACGAGCAGTACTTC.

The gene calls are TRBV2 and TRBJ2-1, with 7 bases aligning to TRBD1. This CDR3 has 12 residues. CDR1 is SNHLY and CDR2 is FYNNEI in the germline V gene. J lost 7 bases, V lost 7 bases, and 4 bases had no gene match. The CDR3 reads CASKRGPNEQFF. The CDR3 DNA sequence: TGTGCCAGCAAGAGGGGGCCAAATGAGCAGTTCTTC.

This clone appeared once. This rearrangement joins TRBV7-8 to TRBJ2-1; 8 nucleotides match TRBD2. The CDR3 sequence is 17 residues long. The V and J ends lost 1 base and 2 bases, in that order; junction bases with no gene match: 7. In germline, CDR1 is SGHVS, CDR2 FQNEAQ. The CDR3 nucleotides read TGTGCCAGCAGCTTAGGTGGAGCGGGAGATGCCTACAATGAGCAGTTCTTC. This codes for CASSLGGAGDAYNEQFF.

The V and J genes are TRBV6-1 and TRBJ2-3; TRBD2 agrees at 7 bases. The germline gives CDR1 MNHNS, CDR2 SASEGT. This CDR3 has 15 residues. V was clipped by 6 bases and J by 0 bases; unmatched bases: 6. CDR3 sequence (DNA): TGTGCCAGCAGCGCACTAGCGTGGAGCACAGATACGCAGTATTTT. It yields the protein CASSALAWSTDTQYF.